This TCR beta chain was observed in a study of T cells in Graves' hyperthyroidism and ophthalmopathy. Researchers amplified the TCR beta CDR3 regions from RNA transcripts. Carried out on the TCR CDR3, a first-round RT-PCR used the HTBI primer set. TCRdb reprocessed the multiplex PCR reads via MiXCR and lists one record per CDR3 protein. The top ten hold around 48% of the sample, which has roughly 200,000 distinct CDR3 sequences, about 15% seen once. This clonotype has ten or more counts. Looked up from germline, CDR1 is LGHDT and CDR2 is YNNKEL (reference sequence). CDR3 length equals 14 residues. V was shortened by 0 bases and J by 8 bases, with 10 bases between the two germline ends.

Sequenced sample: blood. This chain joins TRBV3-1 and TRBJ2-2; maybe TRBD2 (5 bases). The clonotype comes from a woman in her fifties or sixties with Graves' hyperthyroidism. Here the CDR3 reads CASSQEVATGELFF. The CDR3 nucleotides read TGTGCCAGCAGCCAAGAAGTAGCGACTGGGGAGCTGTTTTTT.